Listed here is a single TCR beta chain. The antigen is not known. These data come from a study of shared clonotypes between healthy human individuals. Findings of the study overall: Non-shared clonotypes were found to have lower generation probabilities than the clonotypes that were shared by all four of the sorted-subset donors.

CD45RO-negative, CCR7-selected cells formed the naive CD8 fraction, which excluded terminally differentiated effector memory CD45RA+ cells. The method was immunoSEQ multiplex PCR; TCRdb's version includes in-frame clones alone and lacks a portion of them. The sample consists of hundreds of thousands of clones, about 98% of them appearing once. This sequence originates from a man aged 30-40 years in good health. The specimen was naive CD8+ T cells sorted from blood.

The CDR3 nucleotides are TGTGCCAGTAGTTCTCCGGGACTAGCGGACTACGAGCAGTACTTC. Its protein is CASSSPGLADYEQYF. The V call is TRBV19, the J call TRBJ2-7; 11 bases are shared with TRBD2. J was trimmed by 3 bases and V by 5 bases; bases with no gene match: 6. Germline CDR1 and CDR2: LNHDA and SQIVND (reference sequence). The CDR3 has 15 residues.